The 20 T cell receptor beta chains below all came from one sample that was sequenced in a study of identical twins. MiXCR was run by TCRdb on the 5' RACE reads, yielding one entry per CDR3 protein. The sample consists of 500,000 to 550,000 distinct CDR3 sequences, around 20% of them appearing once. These sequences were also reported in another study, on yellow fever vaccine responses in identical twins.

The source material was CD4+ T cells sorted from blood. The receptors were sampled from a woman between 18 and 30 years old in good health.

The rearrangement links TRBV7-8 to TRBJ2-2; D remains unclear. V was trimmed by 0 bases and J by 4 bases, leaving 6 bases between them. Looked up from germline, CDR1 is SGHVS and CDR2 is FQNEAQ. The length of the CDR3 is 14 residues. CDR3 coding DNA: TGTGCCAGCAGCTTAGCAGGGTTCACCGGGGAGCTGTTTTTT. This gives the protein CASSLAGFTGELFF.

At least ten counts were recorded for this clonotype. The chain recombines TRBV7-3 with TRBJ2-5; D possibly uses TRBD1 or TRBD2 (5 bases each). The germline V gene has CDR1 SGHTA and CDR2 FQGTGA. The V gene lost 0 bases and the J gene lost 5 bases, with 13 bases spanning the gap. The CDR3 consists of 15 residues. The CDR3 is CASSLTVGGLETQYF. In nucleotides, the CDR3 is TGTGCCAGCAGCTTAACAGTTGGGGGTTTGGAGACCCAGTACTTC.

This chain uses TRBV2 with TRBJ1-4, with D perhaps TRBD1 (5 bases). Germline values: CDR1 SNHLY, CDR2 FYNNEI. Trimming removed 3 bases at V and 7 bases at J, with 18 bases between. The CDR3 runs 16 residues. The CDR3 is CASSDSEGRLGEKLFF. CDR3 in DNA: TGTGCCAGCAGTGATAGCGAGGGGCGCTTGGGTGAAAAACTGTTTTTT.

The chain combines TRBV3-1 with TRBJ1-6; D unclear. The V and J ends lost 6 bases and 6 bases respectively, with 6 bases between them. CDR3 length equals 12 residues. In germline, CDR1 is LGHDT, CDR2 YNNKEL (reference sequence). The CDR3 reads CASRHSNSPLHF. The CDR3 DNA reads as TGTGCCAGCAGACACAGTAATTCACCCCTCCACTTT.

The table lists this clonotype with many counts. V usage is TRBV12-3 or TRBV12-4 and J usage is TRBJ2-1, with D possibly matching TRBD2 (6 bases). CDR3 size: 16 residues. V lost 2 bases and J lost 0, with 11 bases in between. CDR3 residues: CASSLRSSASYNEQFF. The CDR3 coding sequence is TGTGCCAGCAGTTTACGCTCTAGCGCCTCCTACAATGAGCAGTTCTTC.

The chain is built from TRBV6-5 and TRBJ2-3, with a tentative D call TRBD2 (6 bases). Germline values: CDR1 MNHEY, CDR2 SVGAGI. The CDR3 covers 16 residues. Trimming pared 2 bases from V and 0 bases from J, leaving 12 bases between. In nucleotides, the CDR3 is TGTGCCAGCAGTTACGACGGGAGATTGAGCACAGATACGCAGTATTTT. This translates into CASSYDGRLSTDTQYF.

The V call is TRBV20-1, the J call TRBJ2-5; D remains unclear. Germline values: CDR1 DFQATT, CDR2 SNEGSKA (reference sequence). The V end was cut by 1 base, the J end by 5 bases, with 14 bases between. This CDR3 has 14 amino acids. The CDR3 loop is CSARVRTPRETQYF. In DNA form, the CDR3 reads TGCAGTGCTAGAGTACGAACTCCCCGGGAGACCCAGTACTTC.

This sequence joins TRBV24-1 and TRBJ1-1, with D perhaps TRBD1 (5 bases). The CDR3 sequence is 14 residues long. Germline assignment: CDR1 KGHDR and CDR2 SFDVKD. V shed 3 bases and J shed 6 bases, with 13 bases lying between them. Here the CDR3 DNA reads TGTGCCACCAGTGATAGTCGAGGGACCGCTGAAGCTTTCTTT. Translating it yields CATSDSRGTAEAFF.

J is TRBJ1-6 and V is TRBV20-1; maybe TRBD1 (6 bases). CDR3 length: 16 residues. Per germline, CDR1 DFQATT and CDR2 SNEGSKA (reference sequence). V was trimmed by 6 bases and J by 7 bases, leaving 22 bases between them. The DNA for the CDR3 is TGCAGTGCCACAAAACCGAGGGGGGGATTGAATTCACCCCTCCACTTT. Translating gives CSATKPRGGLNSPLHF.

The chain couples TRBV27 to TRBJ2-2; no reliable D call. Germline V gene data show CDR1 as MNHEY and CDR2 as SMNVEV (reference sequence). This CDR3 contains 14 residues. Trimming took off 6 bases at V and 5 bases at J, with 13 bases between the two ends. The CDR3 sequence: CASRRDHTTGELFF. Written as DNA, the CDR3 is TGTGCCAGCAGGAGAGATCACACGACCGGGGAGCTGTTTTTT.

This clonotype was seen a few times. The V call is TRBV29-1, the J call TRBJ2-7; 7 bases fit TRBD2. The CDR3 extends over 11 amino acids. The junction had 4 bases not matched to a gene; V was cut back by 6 bases and J by 5 bases. The germline V gene encodes CDR1 SQVTM and CDR2 ANQGSEA. The CDR3, as DNA: TGCAGCGTGCGGGAGTCCCACGAGCAGTACTTC. Translation gives CSVRESHEQYF.

At least ten counts were recorded for this clonotype. V usage is TRBV29-1 and J usage is TRBJ1-6; TRBD1 agrees at 8 bases. There are 14 residues in the CDR3. Germline CDR1 is SQVTM and CDR2 is ANQGSEA. With V trimmed by 5 bases and J by 10 bases, 10 bases remained unmatched. The CDR3 reads CSVRTGTFRSPLHF. As DNA, the CDR3 is TGCAGCGTTCGGACAGGGACTTTTCGGTCACCCCTCCACTTT.

This clonotype was detected a few times. The CDR3 is CATSRDRPTNEKLFF. The CDR3 DNA reads TGTGCCACCAGCAGAGACCGGCCGACTAATGAAAAACTGTTTTTT. This chain links TRBV15 with TRBJ1-4; D uncertain. Trimming stripped 0 bases from V and 2 bases from J, with 7 bases between. The CDR3 has 15 amino acids. CDR1 and CDR2 from the germline V gene are LNHNV and YYDKDF (reference sequence). Together with reference TRBV15 and TRBJ1-4, the CDR3 gives the full variable domain: DAMVIQNPRYQVTQFGKPVTLSCSQTLNHNVMYWYQQKSSQAPKLLFHYYDKDFNNEADTPDNFQSRRPNTSFCFLDIRSPGLGDTAMYLCATSRDRPTNEKLFFGSGTQLSVL.

This clonotype was seen more than once but under ten times. The CDR3 sequence is CSATQAASYNEQFF. The CDR3 bases are TGCAGTGCCACACAAGCGGCCTCCTACAATGAGCAGTTCTTC. The chain carries TRBV20-1 and TRBJ2-1; D might be TRBD2 (5 bases). Trimming pared 6 bases from V and 0 bases from J, leaving 12 bases between. The germline V gene encodes CDR1 DFQATT and CDR2 SNEGSKA (reference sequence). CDR3 length equals 14 residues.

This clonotype was seen more than once but under ten times. This chain uses TRBV7-8 with TRBJ2-3; 7 nucleotides match TRBD2. This CDR3 has 17 amino acids. V lost 2 bases to trimming and J lost 5 bases; unmatched junction nucleotides: 13. Looked up from germline, CDR1 is SGHVS and CDR2 is FQNEAQ. The CDR3 protein is CASSLSVAGVLKDTQYF. The CDR3 nucleotides read TGTGCCAGCAGCTTATCGGTTGCGGGAGTCCTCAAAGATACGCAGTATTTT.

The V and J genes are TRBV20-1 and TRBJ2-5, with a possible D match to TRBD1 (6 bases). Germline loops: CDR1 DFQATT, CDR2 SNEGSKA (reference sequence). The CDR3 loop spans 16 amino acids. Trimming left V 0 bases short and J 5 bases short, with 19 bases between. DNA of the CDR3: TGCAGTGCTAGAGATCAGCAGGGGTCGGCTTGGGAGACCCAGTACTTC. Translating it yields CSARDQQGSAWETQYF.

The J gene is TRBJ1-2, the V gene TRBV25-1, with D possibly being TRBD1 (6 bases). V was shortened by 6 bases and J by 1 base, with 9 bases between the two germline ends. Germline CDR1 is MGHDK and CDR2 is SYGVNS. This CDR3 comprises 13 residues. CDR3 in DNA: TGTGCCAGCAGCCGGGACATTAACTATGGCTACACCTTC. Amino acid sequence: CASSRDINYGYTF.

The gene calls are TRBV10-3 and TRBJ1-2, with D hard to call. Trimming removed 3 bases at V and 7 bases at J, with 6 bases between. The CDR3 loop spans 11 amino acids. The germline V gene has CDR1 ENHRY and CDR2 SYGVKD. As DNA, the CDR3 is TGTGCCATCAGTGAACACACTGGCTACACCTTC. It specifies CAISEHTGYTF.

This clonotype was detected only a few times. The chain employs TRBV29-1 and TRBJ2-3, with D maybe TRBD2 (6 bases). Germline CDR1 SQVTM, CDR2 ANQGSEA. Between the trimmed V and J ends, which lost 2 bases and 3 bases, there was a span of 9 bases. This CDR3 contains 13 residues. The CDR3 is CSVETGRTDTQYF. CDR3 sequence (DNA): TGCAGCGTTGAAACGGGGAGGACAGATACGCAGTATTTT.

The gene calls are TRBV7-2 and TRBJ2-5, with D tentatively TRBD2 (5 bases). Per the germline V gene, CDR1 is SGHTA and CDR2 is FQGNSA. This CDR3 contains 15 residues. The V gene lost 2 bases and the J gene lost 5 bases, with 15 bases spanning the gap. In DNA, the CDR3 is TGTGCCAGCAGCTTAAAACCAGGTTCGGGGGAGACCCAGTACTTC. Protein: CASSLKPGSGETQYF.